This entry lists 20 T cell receptor beta chains sequenced from one sample in a study of cytomegalovirus exposure and HLA in healthy donors. Primers included in the PCR were 60 Vbeta and 13 Jbeta primers. Sequencing was performed with immunoSEQ multiplex PCR; in TCRdb, only in-frame clones are kept and a portion is missing. The table records some 120,000 clones, 75% to 90% of them present only once. The source material was PBMCs. The receptor source for this set is a man younger than 35 in good health and CMV-seropositive.

This chain joins TRBV13 and TRBJ2-3; maybe TRBD1 (6 bases). Looked up from germline, CDR1 is PRHDT and CDR2 is FYEKMQ (reference sequence). The V and J ends lost 5 bases and 3 bases respectively, with 9 bases between them. CDR3 length: 13 residues. The CDR3 reads CASSGRGTDTQYF. The CDR3 DNA follows: TGTGCCAGCAGCGGCAGGGGAACAGATACGCAGTATTTT.

This clone was detected a few times. This chain joins TRBV7-9 and TRBJ1-4; 7 bases line up with TRBD1. J was trimmed by 6 bases and V by 5 bases; bases with no gene match: 6. CDR3 length equals 14 residues. In germline, CDR1 is SEHNR, CDR2 FQNEAQ (reference sequence). For the CDR3, the DNA is TGTGCCAGCAGCCTCGGGACAGAAGATGAAAAACTGTTTTTT. Translating it yields CASSLGTEDEKLFF.

The CDR3 loop is CASSSYEGYSPLHF. The CDR3 bases are TGTGCCAGCTCATCATACGAGGGATATTCACCCCTCCACTTT. V gene TRBV18 combines with J gene TRBJ1-6, with D unclear. CDR1 and CDR2 (germline): KGHSH, LQKENI. Trimming removed 5 bases from V and 8 bases from J, with 13 bases in between. CDR3 length: 14 amino acids.

The V gene is TRBV6-5, the J gene TRBJ2-1; no firm D call. CDR3 length: 12 amino acids. In germline, CDR1 is MNHEY, CDR2 SVGAGI. Deletions cut 5 bases from V and 7 bases from J, with 9 bases between. The CDR3 protein is CASSNFPNEQFF. The CDR3 nucleotides read TGTGCCAGCAGTAATTTTCCAAATGAGCAGTTCTTC.

This rearrangement joins TRBV19 to TRBJ1-2; D remains unclear. The CDR3 runs 13 residues. Trimming removed 5 bases at V and 4 bases at J, with 11 bases between. Per the germline V gene, CDR1 is LNHDA and CDR2 is SQIVND (reference sequence). CDR3 loop: CASSPGLGYGYTF. The CDR3 DNA sequence: TGTGCCAGTAGTCCCGGTCTAGGCTATGGCTACACCTTC.

The chain joins TRBV27 to TRBJ2-1; possibly TRBD2 for D (7 bases). Germline V CDR1 and CDR2: MNHEY, SMNVEV (reference sequence). This CDR3 comprises 16 residues. V was trimmed by 7 bases and J by 2 bases, leaving 18 bases between them. The CDR3 is CASKERGGLAYNEQFF. CDR3 nucleotides: TGTGCCAGCAAAGAACGCGGGGGCCTCGCCTACAATGAGCAGTTCTTC.

V usage is TRBV11-3 and J usage is TRBJ1-1, with D possibly TRBD1 on 6 matching bases. Per germline, CDR1 SGHNT and CDR2 YENEEA. The V gene lost 5 bases and the J gene lost 4 bases, with 17 bases spanning the gap. This CDR3 comprises 15 residues. The DNA of the CDR3 is TGTGCCAGCAGCCCCCCGACAGGCCGGGGCACTGAAGCTTTCTTT. Translation gives CASSPPTGRGTEAFF.

The chain has TRBV30 and TRBJ1-1; D remains ambiguous. Trimming took off 3 bases at V and 3 bases at J, with 5 bases between the two ends. The CDR3 spans 11 residues. Germline V gene lookup returns CDR1 GTSNPN and CDR2 SVGIG (reference sequence). As DNA, the CDR3 is TGTGCCTGGAGAATATACACTGAAGCTTTCTTT. Protein product: CAWRIYTEAFF.

This clone has just a few counts. The rearrangement links TRBV5-4 to TRBJ2-3; 7 bases are shared with TRBD1. The CDR3 extends over 14 amino acids. V was clipped by 0 bases and J by 4 bases; unmatched bases: 2. CDR1 and CDR2 (germline): SGHNT, YYREEE (reference sequence). The CDR3 DNA follows: TGTGCCAGCAGCTTGGAACAGGGGTCAGATACGCAGTATTTT. It yields the protein CASSLEQGSDTQYF.

The chain carries TRBV28 and TRBJ2-1; D uncertain. This CDR3 has 15 amino acids. V lost 5 bases to trimming and J lost 12 bases, with 23 bases between them. Germline loops: CDR1 MDHEN, CDR2 SYDVKM. In DNA, the CDR3 is TGTGCCAGCAGTCCTAAGAGACATCGGATTTGGGTGCAGTTCTTC. It is translated as CASSPKRHRIWVQFF.

This clone was seen more than once but under ten times. This chain joins TRBV4-2 and TRBJ2-1, with 11 bases identical to TRBD1. The V gene end was trimmed by 0 bases and the J gene end by 6 bases; junction bases not matched to a gene: 4. The germline CDR1 and CDR2 sequences are LGHNA and YNFKEQ. The CDR3 is 16 residues long. The CDR3 is CASSQDVGTGGNEQFF. The CDR3 region has the DNA TGTGCCAGCAGCCAAGATGTGGGGACAGGGGGCAATGAGCAGTTCTTC.

The rearrangement links TRBV6-6 to TRBJ1-2; 9 bases are shared with TRBD1. CDR1 is MNHNY, CDR2 SVGAGI, per germline (reference sequence). With 4 bases clipped from V and 8 bases from J, the junction kept 8 bases outside the gene matches. The CDR3 spans 14 residues. CDR3 sequence reads: CASSSYGTGIGYTF. CDR3 coding DNA: TGTGCCAGCAGTTCTTACGGGACAGGGATCGGCTACACCTTC.

V gene TRBV5-1 combines with J gene TRBJ2-7, with D uncertain. The CDR3 has 14 amino acids. CDR1 and CDR2 (germline): SGHRS, YFSETQ. V lost 3 bases, J lost 2 bases, and 12 bases lay in between. The CDR3 DNA is TGCGCCAGCAGCTACGGTGGGCCAGCCTACGAGCAGTACTTC. Amino acids: CASSYGGPAYEQYF.

The chain recombines TRBV4-1 with TRBJ2-7; 7 positions agree with TRBD1. Germline CDR1 and CDR2: MGHRA and YSYEKL. The CDR3 totals 16 residues. With V trimmed by 2 bases and J by 3 bases, 10 bases remained unmatched. The CDR3 DNA reads as TGCGCCAGCAGCCAACCAGGACAGGACAAAAACTACGAGCAGTACTTC. Translated: CASSQPGQDKNYEQYF.

The chain is built from TRBV4-2 and TRBJ1-1; TRBD1 matches 11 bases. V gave up 5 bases and J gave up 4 bases; unmatched junction bases: 3. The CDR3 contains 14 residues. The germline gives CDR1 LGHNA, CDR2 YNFKEQ. For the CDR3, the DNA is TGTGCCAGCAGCGGGACAGGGGGTTTCACTGAAGCTTTCTTT. This translates into CASSGTGGFTEAFF.

In its sample, this clone was seen a few times. The genes are TRBV7-9 and TRBJ1-2, with D unresolved. Germline V gives CDR1 SEHNR, CDR2 FQNEAQ (reference sequence). The CDR3 spans 15 residues. Trimming removed 1 base from V and 1 base from J, with 10 bases in between. The CDR3 is CASSLGATDNYGYTF. As DNA, the CDR3 is TGTGCCAGCAGCTTAGGGGCTACAGATAACTATGGCTACACCTTC.

This clone was observed a handful of times. The chain has TRBV7-6 and TRBJ1-1; tentatively, D is TRBD1 (5 bases). CDR3 length equals 12 residues. The germline CDR1 and CDR2 sequences are SGHVS and FNYEAQ. Trimming removed 0 bases from V and 11 bases from J, with 10 bases in between. The DNA of the CDR3 is TGTGCCAGCAGCTTAGCCCAGGGATCGGCTTTCTTT. This sequence encodes CASSLAQGSAFF.

The chain joins TRBV2 to TRBJ1-3; 7 bases match TRBD1. CDR1 SNHLY and CDR2 FYNNEI come from the germline V gene. The V gene end was trimmed by 3 bases and the J gene end by 1 base; junction bases not matched to a gene: 18. The CDR3 runs to 20 residues. The CDR3 nucleotides are TGTGCCAGCAGTGATGGAAACCGGGACAGTGTTCGAGGGTCTGGAAACACCATATATTTT. This codes for CASSDGNRDSVRGSGNTIYF.

In its sample, this clone was seen once. The sample holds other DNA sequences that translate to the same CDR3. V usage is TRBV6-1 and J usage is TRBJ2-7; 8 nucleotides align to TRBD1. Germline assignment: CDR1 MNHNS and CDR2 SASEGT. The ends lost 2 bases at V and 2 bases at J; junction bases unmatched: 2. CDR3 length: 14 amino acids. CDR3 sequence reads: CASSELGQAYEQYF. CDR3 coding DNA: TGTGCCAGCAGTGAACTGGGACAGGCCTACGAGCAGTACTTC.

The chain carries TRBV11-2 and TRBJ1-4, with a tentative D call TRBD1 (6 bases). CDR1 is SGHAT and CDR2 is FQNNGV in the germline V gene. The CDR3 extends over 18 amino acids. Trimming shortened V by 3 bases and J by 0 bases, and 17 bases separated the two germline ends. The CDR3 protein is CASSFSPKGGATNEKLFF. The CDR3 coding sequence is TGTGCCAGCAGCTTTAGCCCCAAGGGGGGGGCAACTAATGAAAAACTGTTTTTT. Using reference TRBV11-2 and TRBJ1-4 for the parts outside the CDR3, the full variable domain is EAGVAQSPRYKIIEKRQSVAFWCNPISGHATLYWYQQILGQGPKLLIQFQNNGVVDDSQLPKDRFSAERLKGVDSTLKIQPAKLEDSAVYLCASSFSPKGGATNEKLFFGSGTQLSVL.